A selection of T cell receptor beta chains follows, all from one sample in a study of shared clonotypes between healthy human individuals. Sequenced by immunoSEQ multiplex PCR; TCRdb stores in-frame clones only, minus some. This table holds about 600,000 clones, roughly 95% found once. The specimen sequenced was naive CD8+ T cells sorted from blood. These receptors were collected from a woman aged 25 to 45 in good health. Each CDR3 is given with its conserved first and last residue. D genes are given only for firm matches. A row's size may be missing; if present it is once, few, many or a size class.

>.|.|TRBV19|TRBJ1-3
TGTGCCAGTGCCTATTCAATCGGGACGATTGGAAACACCATATATTTT
CASAYSIGTIGNTIYF
>.|.|TRBV7-9|TRBJ2-5
TGTGCCAGCAGCTTATGGGGGGAGACCCAGTACTTC
CASSLWGETQYF
>.|.|TRBV5-6|TRBJ2-7
TGTGCCAGCAGCCTCGGAGGGCCCGGCGAGCAGTACTTC
CASSLGGPGEQYF
>.|.|TRBV28|TRBJ2-5
TGTGCCAGCAGTTTACCGCAGGGTGATCAAGAGACCCAGTACTTC
CASSLPQGDQETQYF
>.|.|TRBV6-6|TRBJ2-5
TGTGCCAGCAGTTACGTAGGGTTTCAAGAGACCCAGTACTTC
CASSYVGFQETQYF
>.|.|TRBV19|TRBJ2-7
TGTGCCAGTAGTTTCGGTCTCACCTACGAGCAGTACTTC
CASSFGLTYEQYF
>.|.|TRBV18|TRBJ2-7
TGTGCCAGCTCACCTACAGGATCTGGCTCCTACGAGCAGTACTTC
CASSPTGSGSYEQYF
>.|.|TRBV5-6|TRBJ2-7
TGTGCCAGCAGCCACGGGCCGAACTACGAGCAGTACTTC
CASSHGPNYEQYF
>.|.|TRBV28|TRBJ1-1
TGTGCCAGCAGTTCGGGACCTGGTACTGAAGCTTTCTTT
CASSSGPGTEAFF
>TRBD2|.|TRBV19|TRBJ2-7
TGTGCCAGTAGTATAAGCGGGGGACCCTACGAGCAGTACTTC
CASSISGGPYEQYF
>.|.|TRBV5-1|TRBJ2-7
TGCGCCAGCAGCTTGAGACAAGCGGTCTACGAGCAGTACTTC
CASSLRQAVYEQYF
>TRBD2|.|TRBV27|TRBJ2-3
TGTGCCAGCAGTACTACTAGCGGGACCGCAGATACGCAGTATTTT
CASSTTSGTADTQYF
>TRBD1|.|TRBV19|TRBJ1-5
TGTGCCAGTAGTATAGGGGCAGGGGGCGAAAGCCCCAATCAGCCCCAGCATTTT
CASSIGAGGESPNQPQHF
>.|.|TRBV10-3|TRBJ2-2
TGTGCCATCAGTGAGCCAGTCAACACCGGGGAGCTGTTTTTT
CAISEPVNTGELFF
>.|.|TRBV6-5|TRBJ1-1
TGTGCCAGCAGTTATGCGGGGAACACTGAAGCTTTCTTT
CASSYAGNTEAFF
>.|.|TRBV6-5|TRBJ1-1
TGTGCCAGCAGTTACGGGTTAGGGCCTGAAGCTTTCTTT
CASSYGLGPEAFF
>.|.|TRBV28|TRBJ2-3
TGTGCCAGCAGTTGGGAGCGCACAGATACGCAGTATTTT
CASSWERTDTQYF
>.|once|TRBV30|TRBJ1-1
TGTGCCTGTCTCCCCGGAACTGAAGCTTTCTTT
CACLPGTEAFF
>TRBD2|.|TRBV11-2|TRBJ2-3
TGTGCCAGCAGCGGACCTGGAGTACTAGCGGGCCGTACAGATACGCAGTATTTT
CASSGPGVLAGRTDTQYF
>.|.|TRBV9|TRBJ1-2
TGTGCCAGCTCCTACCAGGGTGGCTACACCTTC
CASSYQGGYTF
>.|.|TRBV5-5|TRBJ1-1
TGTGCCAGCAGCTTGGTAGCGGGGGCTTACACTGAAGCTTTCTTT
CASSLVAGAYTEAFF
>TRBD2|once|TRBV6-5|TRBJ2-5
TGTGCCAGCAGTGTGGGCCTAGCGGGAGCGGAGACCCAGTACTTC
CASSVGLAGAETQYF